What follows is one T cell receptor (beta chain) and its context. The data originate from a study of control samples from healthy donors and cancer patients. Some clones are missing from TCRdb's copy, which holds only in-frame ones; the method was immunoSEQ multiplex PCR. The table records about 120,000 clones, roughly 92% of them present only once. Per the germline V gene, CDR1 is MGHDK and CDR2 is SYGVNS. The CDR3 loop spans 15 amino acids. Trimming removed 10 bases from V and 0 bases from J, with 15 bases in between. Source material: blood. The rearrangement uses TRBV25-1 and TRBJ1-4, with D possibly TRBD1 on 5 matching bases. This receptor was obtained from a man aged 30-40 years in good health. The chain's CDR3 is CATQGTRATNEKLFF. In DNA form, the CDR3 reads TGTGCCACCCAGGGAACTCGGGCAACTAATGAAAAACTGTTTTTT.